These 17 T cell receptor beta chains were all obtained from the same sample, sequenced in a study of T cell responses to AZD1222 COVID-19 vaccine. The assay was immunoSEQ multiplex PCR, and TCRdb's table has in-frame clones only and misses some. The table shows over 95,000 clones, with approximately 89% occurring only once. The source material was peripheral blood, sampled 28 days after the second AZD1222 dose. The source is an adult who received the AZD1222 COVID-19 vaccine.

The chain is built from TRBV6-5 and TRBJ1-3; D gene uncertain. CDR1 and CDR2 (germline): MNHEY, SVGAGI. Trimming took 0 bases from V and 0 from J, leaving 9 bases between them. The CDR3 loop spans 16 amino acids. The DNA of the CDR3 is TGTGCCAGCAGTTACTCGAGAACCAACTCTGGAAACACCATATATTTT. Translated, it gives CASSYSRTNSGNTIYF.

CDR3 protein: CASSISRDRTWSYGYTF. The CDR3 DNA follows: TGTGCCAGCAGCATCAGCCGGGACAGGACGTGGTCCTATGGCTACACCTTC. The chain employs TRBV9 and TRBJ1-2; 8 nucleotides line up with TRBD1. The CDR3 has 17 amino acids. Per the germline V gene, CDR1 is SGDLS and CDR2 is YYNGEE. The J segment lost 4 bases and the V segment lost 4 bases, leaving 15 bases of the junction unmatched.

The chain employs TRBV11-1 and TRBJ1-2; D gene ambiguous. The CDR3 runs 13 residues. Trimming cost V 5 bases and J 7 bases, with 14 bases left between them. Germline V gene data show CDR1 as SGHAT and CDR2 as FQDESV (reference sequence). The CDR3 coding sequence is TGTGCCAGCAGCCCAGACCGGCTGAGTGGCTACACCTTC. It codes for CASSPDRLSGYTF.

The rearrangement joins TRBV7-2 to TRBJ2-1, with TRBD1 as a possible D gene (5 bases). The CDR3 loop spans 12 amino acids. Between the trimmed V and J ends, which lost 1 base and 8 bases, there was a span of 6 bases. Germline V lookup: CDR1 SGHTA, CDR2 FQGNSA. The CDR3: CASSLVRDEQFF. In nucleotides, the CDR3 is TGTGCCAGCAGCTTAGTCAGGGATGAGCAGTTCTTC.

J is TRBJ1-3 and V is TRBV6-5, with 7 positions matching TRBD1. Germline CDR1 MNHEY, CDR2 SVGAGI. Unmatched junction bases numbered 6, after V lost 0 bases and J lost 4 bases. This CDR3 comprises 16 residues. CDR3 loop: CASSYSIVGGGNTIYF. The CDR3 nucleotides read TGTGCCAGCAGTTACTCGATCGTAGGGGGCGGAAACACCATATATTTT.

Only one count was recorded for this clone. The CDR3 loop is CASIAAALTNTEAFF. The CDR3 DNA follows: TGTGCCAGCATTGCGGCGGCTTTGACTAACACTGAAGCTTTCTTT. The chain recombines TRBV2 with TRBJ1-1; D is unresolved. The CDR3 has 15 amino acids. The germline V and J ends were trimmed by 7 bases and 2 bases, with 17 bases remaining between them. Per germline, CDR1 SNHLY and CDR2 FYNNEI.

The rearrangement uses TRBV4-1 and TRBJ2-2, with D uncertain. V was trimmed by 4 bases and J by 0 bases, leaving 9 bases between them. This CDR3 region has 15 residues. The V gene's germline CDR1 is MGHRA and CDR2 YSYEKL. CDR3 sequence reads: CASSPRASNTGELFF. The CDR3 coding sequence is TGCGCCAGCAGCCCCCGAGCGTCGAACACCGGGGAGCTGTTTTTT.

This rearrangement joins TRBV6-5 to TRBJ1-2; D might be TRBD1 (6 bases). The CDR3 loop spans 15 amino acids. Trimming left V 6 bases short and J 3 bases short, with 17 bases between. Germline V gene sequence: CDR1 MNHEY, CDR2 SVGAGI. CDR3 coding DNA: TGTGCCAGCAGGGACCGGGACATAGCTGACTATGGCTACACCTTC. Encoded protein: CASRDRDIADYGYTF.

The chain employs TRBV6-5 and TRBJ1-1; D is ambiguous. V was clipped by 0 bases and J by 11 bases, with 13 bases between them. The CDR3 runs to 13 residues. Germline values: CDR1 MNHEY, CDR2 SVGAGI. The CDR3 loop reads CASSYSEERTAFF. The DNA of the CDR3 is TGTGCCAGCAGTTACTCAGAGGAAAGGACGGCTTTCTTT.

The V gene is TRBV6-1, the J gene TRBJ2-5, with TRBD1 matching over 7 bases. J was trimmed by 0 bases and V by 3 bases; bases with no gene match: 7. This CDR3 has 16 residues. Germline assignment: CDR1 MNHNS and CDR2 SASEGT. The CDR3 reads CASSDRQGSYQETQYF. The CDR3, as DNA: TGTGCCAGCAGTGATCGACAGGGATCGTACCAAGAGACCCAGTACTTC.

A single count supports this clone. The DNA for the CDR3 is TGCGCCAGCAGTGAGTCCGGTGGCACTGAAGCTTTCTTT. Protein: CASSESGGTEAFF. The chain is built from TRBV10-1 and TRBJ1-1; no reliable D call. The CDR3 is made up of 13 amino acids. Trimming left V 0 bases short and J 4 bases short, with 6 bases between. The germline V gene has CDR1 WNHNN and CDR2 SYGVQD (reference sequence).

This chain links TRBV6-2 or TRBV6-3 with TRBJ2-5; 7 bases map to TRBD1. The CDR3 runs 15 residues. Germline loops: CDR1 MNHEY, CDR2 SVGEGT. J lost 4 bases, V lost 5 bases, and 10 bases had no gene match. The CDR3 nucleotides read TGTGCCAGCAGTCGAAACCGGGACAGAATAGAGACCCAGTACTTC. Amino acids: CASSRNRDRIETQYF.

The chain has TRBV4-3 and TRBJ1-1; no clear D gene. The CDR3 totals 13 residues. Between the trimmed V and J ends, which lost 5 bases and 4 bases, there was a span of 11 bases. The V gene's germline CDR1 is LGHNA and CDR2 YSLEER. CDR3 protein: CASSTGPGTEAFF. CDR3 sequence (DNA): TGCGCCAGCAGCACTGGCCCGGGCACTGAAGCTTTCTTT.

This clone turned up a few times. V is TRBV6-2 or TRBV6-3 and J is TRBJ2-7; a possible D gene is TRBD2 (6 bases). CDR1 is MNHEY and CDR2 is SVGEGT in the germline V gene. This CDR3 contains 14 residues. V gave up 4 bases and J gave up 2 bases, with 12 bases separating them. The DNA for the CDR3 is TGTGCCAGCAGTTCCCGGCGGGGAGCCTACGAGCAGTACTTC. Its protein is CASSSRRGAYEQYF.

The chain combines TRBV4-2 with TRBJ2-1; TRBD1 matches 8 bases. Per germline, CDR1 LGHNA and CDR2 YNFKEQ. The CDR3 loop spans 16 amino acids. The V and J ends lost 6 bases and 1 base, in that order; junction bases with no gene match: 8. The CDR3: CASRQKTGDSYNEQFF. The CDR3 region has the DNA TGTGCCAGCAGGCAAAAGACAGGGGATTCCTACAATGAGCAGTTCTTC.

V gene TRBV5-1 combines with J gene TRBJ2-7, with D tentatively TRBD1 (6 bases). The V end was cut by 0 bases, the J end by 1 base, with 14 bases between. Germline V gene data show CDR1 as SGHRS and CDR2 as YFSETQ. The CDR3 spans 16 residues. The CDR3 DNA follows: TGCGCCAGCAGCTTGGGATTCGGGACAAAGTCCTACGAGCAGTACTTC. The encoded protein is CASSLGFGTKSYEQYF.

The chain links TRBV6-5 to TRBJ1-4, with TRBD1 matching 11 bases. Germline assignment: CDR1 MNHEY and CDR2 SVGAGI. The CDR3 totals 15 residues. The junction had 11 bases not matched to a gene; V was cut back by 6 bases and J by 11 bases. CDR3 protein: CASSFTGTGGRKLFF. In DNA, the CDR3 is TGTGCCAGCAGCTTCACCGGGACAGGGGGACGGAAACTGTTTTTT.